One sample yielded the 5 T cell receptor beta chains listed below, sequenced in a study of cytomegalovirus exposure and HLA in healthy donors (dated by TCRdb to about 2017). Receptors were amplified or captured by the immunoSEQ multiplex PCR assay. For the multiplex PCR, a mixture combining 60 forward primers for TCR Vbeta segments and 13 reverse primers for TCR Jbeta segments was used. TCRdb holds this immuneACCESS table with in-frame rearrangements only. Some clones are missing; in checked studies, unresolved V genes explain under half, and the rest has no known cause. The sample table records under 150,000 clones; more than 60% of these occur just once. The biggest ten clones account for roughly 3.2% of the sample. Material for sequencing was PBMCs. The source of these receptors is a man aged 30-40 years in good health and CMV-seronegative.

The chain joins TRBV7-9 to TRBJ2-2, with 10 bases fitting TRBD1. The CDR3 covers 15 residues. Germline V gives CDR1 SEHNR, CDR2 FQNEAQ (reference sequence). V lost 5 bases, J lost 4 bases, and 4 bases stayed unmatched. CDR3 bases: TGTGCCAGCAGCCCCGGGACAGGGGTCACCGGGGAGCTGTTTTTT. This encodes CASSPGTGVTGELFF.

The chain carries TRBV29-1 and TRBJ2-2; 13 positions match TRBD2. The CDR3 has 15 residues. Germline-derived CDR1 and CDR2 are SQVTM and ANQGSEA. V dropped 5 bases and J dropped 7; count of bases not matched to a gene: 7. The CDR3 loop reads CSVRSGLAGIGELFF. CDR3 DNA: TGCAGCGTTCGTTCGGGACTAGCGGGAATCGGGGAGCTGTTTTTT.

The J gene is TRBJ2-5, the V gene TRBV6-4; 12 bases line up with TRBD2. V shed 5 bases, J shed 5 bases, and the junction held 6 bases outside the gene matches. The CDR3 runs 15 residues. Germline values: CDR1 MRHNA, CDR2 SNTAGT. The CDR3 DNA reads TGTGCCAGCAGTCCGACTAGCGGGAGTAGTGAGACCCAGTACTTC. The encoded protein is CASSPTSGSSETQYF.

This clone was detected once. The J gene is TRBJ1-1, the V gene TRBV11-2, with 9 bases aligning to TRBD1. The CDR3 length is 16 residues. The germline gives CDR1 SGHAT, CDR2 FQNNGV. The V segment lost 4 bases and the J segment 0 bases; nucleotides outside the gene matches: 6. The CDR3 nucleotides read TGTGCCAGCAGCTCGAGATACAGGGGGCTGAACACTGAAGCTTTCTTT. This translates into CASSSRYRGLNTEAFF.

V is TRBV29-1 and J is TRBJ2-7, with TRBD1 as a possible D gene (6 bases). Germline V gives CDR1 SQVTM, CDR2 ANQGSEA. This CDR3 has 15 amino acids. Trimming cost V 3 bases and J 3 bases, with 18 bases left between them. The CDR3 here is CSVEDRQDTIYEQYF. CDR3 coding DNA: TGCAGCGTTGAGGACAGACAAGATACAATCTACGAGCAGTACTTC.